The present TCR beta chain was sequenced within a study of T cell repertoires in cytomegalovirus infection. On the study more broadly: Based on public TCR beta signatures, there were indications of CMV infection and of a matching HLA type.

Study-wide results and limits: Clonotype analysis showed dominance of the ex vivo response by HLA-C-restricted CMV-specific TCR beta clonotypes.

Germline CDR1 and CDR2: LNHNV and YYDKDF (reference sequence). Unmatched junction bases numbered 4, after V lost 8 bases and J lost 4 bases. This CDR3 comprises 13 residues. On this clonotype: The antigen is not known.

In TCRdb, the reads were re-called with MiXCR into one record per CDR3 protein. The data show some 450,000 distinct CDR3 sequences, around 32% seen once. The TCR sequence derives from a human donor in good health (CMV status not recorded). Some clones in this sample may be carry-over from other donors' samples. The V gene is TRBV15, the J gene TRBJ2-2, with 7 nucleotides matching TRBD2. The sample taken for sequencing was PBMCs. The chain's CDR3 is CATRGEGTGELFF. The CDR3 DNA reads TGTGCCACCCGAGGGGAGGGCACCGGGGAGCTGTTTTTT.